One and the same sample provided the 6 T cell receptor beta chains below, sequenced in a study of prognosis after radiotherapy for stage I lung cancer. Amplification of TCR beta CDR3 from genomic DNA used two-round multiplex PCR. Gene-specific TRBV and TRBJ primers were used in PCR round one. TCRdb re-analysed the multiplex PCR reads in MiXCR, keeping a single row per CDR3 protein. The sample records roughly 13,000 distinct CDR3 sequences, 56% being singletons. Sample: PBMCs, taken before or after stereotactic body radiation therapy (not recorded which). These receptor sequences come from a donor aged 50 or older with non-small cell lung cancer.

By share, this clonotype ranks as medium-sized (0.01 to 0.1%). The chain recombines TRBV20-1 with TRBJ1-2, with D hard to call. Germline lookup yields CDR1 DFQATT and CDR2 SNEGSKA (reference sequence). The ends were cut back, 3 bases at V and 0 bases at J, with 11 bases in the middle. This CDR3 is 14 amino acids long. The CDR3 here is CSASPGPSNYGYTF. The CDR3 DNA is TGCAGTGCTAGTCCAGGTCCTTCTAACTATGGCTACACCTTC.

This chain connects TRBV19 to TRBJ1-5; D call uncertain. The ends were cut back, 3 bases at V and 6 bases at J, with 15 bases in the middle. CDR3 length equals 15 residues. Germline lookup yields CDR1 LNHDA and CDR2 SQIVND (reference sequence). CDR3 loop: CASSINPRMSQPQHF. The CDR3, as DNA: TGTGCCAGTAGTATCAACCCAAGGATGAGTCAGCCCCAGCATTTT.

Of note for this clonotype: This likely traces to a read error, being one base from a far larger clone. The rearrangement joins TRBV11-3 to TRBJ2-3, with 7 bases that match TRBD2. The CDR3 extends over 15 amino acids. The trim removed 5 bases at V and 0 bases at J, leaving 5 bases unmatched. CDR1 and CDR2 (germline): SGHNT, YENEEA. CDR3 nucleotide sequence: TGTGCCAGCAGCCCGGCGGGAGCGAGCACAGATACGCAGTATTTT. It translates to CASSPAGASTDTQYF. Based on the CDR3 plus reference TRBV11-3 and TRBJ2-3, the full variable domain is EAGVVQSPRYKIIEKKQPVAFWCNPISGHNTLYWYLQNLGQGPELLIRYENEEAVDDSQLPKDRFSAERLKGVDSTLKIQPAELGDSAVYLCASSPAGASTDTQYFGPGTRLTVL.

In its sample, this clonotype was seen a few times. This likely reflects a read error, since a far larger clone is one base away. The V call is TRBV6-4, the J call TRBJ2-3, with D possibly called TRBD1 or TRBD2 (6 bases each). Germline V gives CDR1 MRHNA, CDR2 SNTAGT. V lost 6 bases and J lost 8, with 12 bases in between. The CDR3 runs 12 residues. The CDR3 loop is CASSTQGGTQYF. The DNA of the CDR3 is TGTGCCAGCAGCACACAGGGAGGTACGCAGTATTTT.

On this clonotype itself: With only one base between it and a far larger clone, this is likely a read error. The V call is TRBV6-4, the J call TRBJ2-7, with 9 bases fitting TRBD1. Germline V gene lookup returns CDR1 MRHNA and CDR2 SNTAGT. The CDR3 totals 14 residues. After removal of 7 bases from V and 4 bases from J, the junction contained 8 bases not matched to a gene. CDR3 sequence (DNA): TGTGCCAGCATCTACGGGACAGGGTTGTACGAGCAGTACTTC. Protein product: CASIYGTGLYEQYF.

By its share, this clonotype is medium-sized (0.01 to 0.1%). J is TRBJ2-1 and V is TRBV20-1, with 9 bases lining up with TRBD2. The CDR3 runs 16 residues. Germline CDR1 DFQATT, CDR2 SNEGSKA (reference sequence). V dropped 0 bases and J dropped 0; count of bases not matched to a gene: 3. The CDR3 sequence is CSARDFSGSSYNEQFF. In DNA form, the CDR3 reads TGCAGTGCTAGAGACTTTAGCGGGAGCTCCTACAATGAGCAGTTCTTC.